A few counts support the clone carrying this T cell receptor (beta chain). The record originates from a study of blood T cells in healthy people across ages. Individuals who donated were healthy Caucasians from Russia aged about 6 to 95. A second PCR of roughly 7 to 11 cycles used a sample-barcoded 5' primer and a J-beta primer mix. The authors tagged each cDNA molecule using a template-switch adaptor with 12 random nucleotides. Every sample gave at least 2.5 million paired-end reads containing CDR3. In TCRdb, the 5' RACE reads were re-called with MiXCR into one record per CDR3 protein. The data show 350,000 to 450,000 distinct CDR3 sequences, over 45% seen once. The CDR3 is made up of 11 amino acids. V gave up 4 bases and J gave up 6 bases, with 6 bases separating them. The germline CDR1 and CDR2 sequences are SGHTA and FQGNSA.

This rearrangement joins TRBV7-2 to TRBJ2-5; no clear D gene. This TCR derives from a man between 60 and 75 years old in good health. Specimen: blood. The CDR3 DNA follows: TGTGCCAGCAGCTCGAGAAAGACCCAGTACTTC. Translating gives CASSSRKTQYF.